These T cell receptor beta chains were read from a single sample in a study of T cells in Graves' hyperthyroidism and ophthalmopathy. In TCRdb, the multiplex PCR reads were re-called with MiXCR into one record per CDR3 protein. This table has 400,000 or so distinct CDR3 sequences, around 15% appearing once. Sequenced: blood. The receptors derive from a man between 45 and 60 years old with Graves' ophthalmopathy. CDR3s include the opening cysteine and the closing phenylalanine or tryptophan. The order of the fields is clone size, J gene, D gene, V gene, CDR3 protein, CDR3 DNA. A D gene is named only where the DNA matches it firmly. Clone size, where shown, is once, few, many, or a class for clones that have expanded.

many | TRBJ2-1 | TRBD1 | TRBV4-2 | CASSQERTGGREQFF | TGTGCCAGCAGCCAAGAACGGACAGGGGGCCGTGAGCAGTTCTTC
NA | TRBJ1-3 | NA | TRBV11-2 | CASTSGDFTGNTIYF | TGTGCCAGCACCTCGGGTGACTTTACTGGAAACACCATATATTTT
many | TRBJ2-3 | TRBD2 | TRBV5-1 | CASSLSSGRAGDTQYF | TGCGCCAGCAGCTTATCTAGCGGGAGGGCCGGGGATACGCAGTATTTT
few | TRBJ2-6 | TRBD1 | TRBV10-2 | CASTPGQGALGANVLTF | TGCGCCAGCACCCCGGGACAGGGGGCGCTTGGGGCCAACGTCCTGACTTTC
many | TRBJ1-1 | NA | TRBV29-1 | CSAGGGNTEAFF | TGCAGCGCGGGAGGCGGGAACACTGAAGCTTTCTTT
few | TRBJ2-1 | NA | TRBV28 | CASSPGAKNIQFF | TGTGCCAGCAGTCCAGGAGCCAAAAACATTCAGTTCTTC
NA | TRBJ2-2 | NA | TRBV28 | CSAGELFF | TGTTCTGCCGGAGAGCTGTTTTTT
few | TRBJ2-6 | NA | TRBV30 | CAWSLLASGANVLTF | TGTGCCTGGAGCCTTCTAGCGTCTGGGGCCAACGTCCTGACTTTC
NA | TRBJ1-5 | TRBD1 | TRBV19 | CASSIGQGFGQPQHF | TGTGCCAGTAGTATCGGACAGGGGTTTGGTCAGCCCCAGCATTTT
NA | TRBJ1-4 | NA | TRBV6-1 | CASSGESDNEKLFF | TGTGCCAGCAGTGGAGAAAGCGATAATGAAAAACTGTTTTTT
few | TRBJ1-5 | NA | TRBV4-1 | CASSQDVGGPQPQHF | TGCGCCAGCAGCCAAGATGTCGGAGGGCCTCAGCCCCAGCATTTT
NA | TRBJ2-4 | TRBD2 | TRBV19 | CASSRTSGKNIQYF | TGTGCCAGTAGCCGGACTAGCGGTAAAAACATTCAGTACTTC
NA | TRBJ2-2 | NA | TRBV7-8 | CASSLKITGELFF | TGTGCCAGCAGCCTTAAAATCACCGGGGAGCTGTTTTTT
many | TRBJ2-1 | TRBD2 | TRBV7-8 | CARRTSGSLRSWNNEQFF | TGTGCCAGGAGGACTAGCGGGAGTCTCAGGTCGTGGAACAATGAGCAGTTCTTC
few | TRBJ2-1 | NA | TRBV11-2 | CASSWTIDRFLGGNEQFF | TGTGCCAGCAGCTGGACAATTGACAGGTTCCTAGGGGGCAATGAGCAGTTCTTC
many | TRBJ2-7 | TRBD2 | TRBV20-1 | CSARDSSGRGEQYF | TGCAGTGCTAGAGACTCCAGCGGGAGGGGCGAGCAGTACTTC
few | TRBJ2-1 | TRBD1 | TRBV24-1 | CATSSGTGSFSSYNEQFF | TGTGCCACCAGCTCCGGGACAGGAAGTTTTAGCTCCTACAATGAGCAGTTCTTC
many | TRBJ1-1 | NA | TRBV18 | CASSLKNTEAFF | TGTGCCAGCTCACTAAAAAACACTGAAGCTTTCTTT
NA | TRBJ2-1 | TRBD1 | TRBV5-5 | CASSPYGGTGRREQFF | TGTGCCAGCAGCCCCTATGGAGGGACAGGGCGACGAGAGCAGTTCTTC
NA | TRBJ2-5 | NA | TRBV5-1 | CASSLQKTQYF | TGCGCCAGCAGCTTGCAAAAGACCCAGTACTTC
few | TRBJ2-5 | NA | TRBV15 | CATSRAYGETQYF | TGTGCCACCAGCAGAGCGTACGGAGAGACCCAGTACTTC
many | TRBJ2-2 | NA | TRBV30 | CASWGAGAGELFF | TGTGCCAGCTGGGGGGCAGGGGCCGGGGAGCTGTTTTTT
many | TRBJ2-7 | NA | TRBV7-9 | CASSTLLGAEQYF | TGTGCCAGCAGCACCCTTCTAGGGGCCGAGCAGTACTTC
NA | TRBJ2-3 | NA | TRBV5-1 | CASSRTTGGSTDTQYF | TGCGCCAGCAGCCGGACCACCGGGGGAAGCACAGATACGCAGTATTTT
many | TRBJ2-2 | TRBD1 | TRBV7-3 | CASSLFKGASTGELFF | TGTGCCAGCAGCTTATTCAAGGGGGCTTCCACCGGGGAGCTGTTTTTT
few | TRBJ2-6 | NA | TRBV5-1 | CASSSPVYSGANVLTF | TGCGCCAGCAGCTCCCCCGTTTACTCTGGGGCCAACGTCCTGACTTTC
NA | TRBJ2-2 | NA | TRBV19 | CASIQGAAGLNTGELFF | TGTGCCAGTATCCAAGGGGCGGCGGGGCTGAACACCGGGGAGCTGTTTTTT
many | TRBJ2-3 | NA | TRBV30 | CASTASTDTQYF | TGTGCCTCGACAGCTAGCACAGATACGCAGTATTTT
many | TRBJ2-1 | TRBD2 | TRBV7-2 | CASSLSPGLATNEQFF | TGTGCCAGCAGCTTAAGCCCGGGACTAGCGACAAATGAGCAGTTCTTC
many | TRBJ2-7 | NA | TRBV27 | CASSYRGNSYEQYF | TGTGCCAGCAGTTACCGGGGGAATTCCTACGAGCAGTACTTC
many | TRBJ2-1 | NA | TRBV11-1 | CASSLTPIVRQSYNEQFF | TGTGCCAGCAGTTTAACCCCCATCGTGAGACAGTCCTACAATGAGCAGTTCTTC
many | TRBJ2-5 | NA | TRBV7-9 | CASSFLTQEETQYF | TGTGCCAGCAGCTTCCTCACTCAGGAAGAGACCCAGTACTTC
many | TRBJ2-5 | TRBD1 | TRBV24-1 | CATSDHYRTGDQETQYF | TGTGCCACCAGTGACCACTATCGGACAGGAGACCAAGAGACCCAGTACTTC
few | TRBJ2-3 | NA | TRBV19 | CATRMRASAGVPTDTQYF | TGTGCCACACGGATGAGGGCGTCAGCGGGCGTACCCACAGATACGCAGTATTTT
few | TRBJ2-1 | TRBD2 | TRBV24-1 | CATSDLSGTRRANEQFF | TGTGCCACCAGTGATTTATCCGGGACTAGAAGGGCGAATGAGCAGTTCTTC
many | TRBJ2-1 | TRBD1 | TRBV19 | CASSLSHGQGYNEQFF | TGTGCCAGTAGCCTTAGCCACGGACAGGGCTACAATGAGCAGTTCTTC
many | TRBJ2-5 | TRBD1 | TRBV28 | CASTLGQRETQYF | TGTGCCAGCACCTTGGGACAGAGGGAGACCCAGTACTTC
many | TRBJ2-2 | TRBD2 | TRBV11-3 | CASSRSPLAGVAGELFF | TGTGCCAGCAGCCGTTCCCCTTTGGCGGGAGTAGCCGGGGAGCTGTTTTTT
NA | TRBJ2-7 | TRBD1 | TRBV9 | CASSAWDSISYEQYF | TGTGCCAGCAGCGCCTGGGACAGCATCTCCTACGAGCAGTACTTC
many | TRBJ2-5 | TRBD1 | TRBV29-1 | CSVALTGGGETQYF | TGCAGCGTCGCCTTAACAGGGGGCGGAGAGACCCAGTACTTC
NA | TRBJ2-1 | NA | TRBV9 | CASSAHSARSYNEQFF | TGTGCCAGCAGCGCCCACTCAGCGCGCTCCTACAATGAGCAGTTCTTC
NA | TRBJ2-5 | NA | TRBV10-3 | CAILREGGEETQYF | TGTGCCATCCTGCGCGAGGGGGGCGAAGAGACCCAGTACTTC
NA | TRBJ2-4 | TRBD2 | TRBV11-2 | CASSVGGGTTKNIQYF | TGTGCCAGCAGCGTCGGGGGGGGAACTACCAAAAACATTCAGTACTTC
few | TRBJ2-3 | TRBD2 | TRBV4-1 | CASRLAESTDTQYF | TGCGCCAGCAGACTAGCGGAGAGCACAGATACGCAGTATTTT
few | TRBJ2-4 | TRBD2 | TRBV6-1 | CASSLGLAGGPAKNIQYF | TGTGCCAGCAGTTTGGGACTAGCGGGAGGTCCAGCCAAAAACATTCAGTACTTC
few | TRBJ1-1 | NA | TRBV29-1 | CSVEGTGATAEAFF | TGCAGCGTTGAAGGGACGGGGGCTACAGCTGAAGCTTTCTTT
many | TRBJ2-5 | NA | TRBV12-3/TRBV12-4 | CASSLTTGLQETQYF | TGTGCCAGCAGTTTAACAACCGGGCTCCAAGAGACCCAGTACTTC
many | TRBJ1-4 | NA | TRBV6-1 | CASSYGQIFTTNEKLFF | TGTGCCAGCAGTTATGGTCAGATCTTCACAACTAATGAAAAACTGTTTTTT
many | TRBJ2-1 | TRBD2 | TRBV3-1 | CASSHSGRAYNEQFF | TGTGCCAGCAGCCATAGCGGGAGAGCCTACAATGAGCAGTTCTTC
few | TRBJ2-1 | NA | TRBV5-4 | CASSYPGLSYNEQFF | TGTGCCAGCAGCTATCCGGGCCTTTCCTACAATGAGCAGTTCTTC
many | TRBJ1-5 | NA | TRBV24-1 | CATSDSTSGLGQPQHF | TGTGCCACCAGTGACTCAACGTCAGGGCTTGGACAGCCCCAGCATTTT
few | TRBJ2-7 | NA | TRBV28 | CASSLNAYEQYF | TGTGCCAGCAGTCTCAACGCCTACGAGCAGTACTTC
few | TRBJ1-5 | NA | TRBV5-1 | CASSLSPGLDQPQHF | TGCGCCAGCAGCTTGAGTCCAGGGTTAGATCAGCCCCAGCATTTT
many | TRBJ2-3 | NA | TRBV30 | CAWGKTDTQYF | TGTGCCTGGGGGAAGACGGATACGCAGTATTTT
many | TRBJ1-1 | NA | TRBV20-1 | CSATPTAEAFF | TGCAGTGCGACCCCTACGGCTGAAGCTTTCTTT